This T cell receptor (beta chain) was observed in a study of early T cells in non-severe SARS-CoV-2 infection. Overall study: Sequencing was performed on bulk RNA from unsorted whole blood, leaving chains unpaired.

This clonotype was seen ten or more times. No antigen is known for it. Broader study findings: Lookups in VDJdb leaned toward anti-spike CD8 responses and missed private and CD4 specificities.

Individual cDNA molecules carried attached unique molecular identifiers. Each CDR3 protein gets one entry after TCRdb re-called the 5' RACE reads with MiXCR. The table has some 61,000 distinct CDR3 sequences, about 10% seen once. This clonotype originated in an adult who was a healthcare worker with PCR-confirmed SARS-CoV-2 infection or an uninfected control (not recorded which). Sequences were derived from whole blood, sampled at baseline.

CDR3 sequence: CASSAPAQGEGYTF. Written as DNA, the CDR3 is TGTGCCAGCAGCGCTCCGGCCCAGGGGGAAGGCTACACCTTC. The V and J genes are TRBV7-6 and TRBJ1-2, with TRBD1 identical over 7 bases. Germline-derived CDR1 and CDR2 are SGHVS and FNYEAQ. Trimming took 5 bases from V and 8 from J; bases not matched to a gene: 11. CDR3 length equals 14 residues.